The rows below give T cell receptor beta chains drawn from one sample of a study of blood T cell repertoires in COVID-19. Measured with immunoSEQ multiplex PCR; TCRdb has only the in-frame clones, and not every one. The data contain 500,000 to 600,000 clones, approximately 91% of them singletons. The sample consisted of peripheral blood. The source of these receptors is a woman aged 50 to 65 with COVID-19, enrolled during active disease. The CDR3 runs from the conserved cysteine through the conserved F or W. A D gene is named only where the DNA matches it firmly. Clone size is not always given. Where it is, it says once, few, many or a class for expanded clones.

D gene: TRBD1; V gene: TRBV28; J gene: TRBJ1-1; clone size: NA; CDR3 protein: CASSSKGAGGTEAFF; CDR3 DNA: TGTGCCAGCAGTTCAAAGGGGGCTGGGGGCACTGAAGCTTTCTTT
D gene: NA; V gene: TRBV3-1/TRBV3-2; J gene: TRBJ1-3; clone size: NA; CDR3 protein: CASSQEKGIFIGNTIYF; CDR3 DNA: TGTGCCAGCAGCCAAGAAAAGGGGATTTTTATTGGAAACACCATATATTTT
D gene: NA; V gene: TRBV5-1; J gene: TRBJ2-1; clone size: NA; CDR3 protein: CASRGAMSSYNEQFF; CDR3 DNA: TGCGCCAGCAGAGGGGCAATGAGCTCCTACAATGAGCAGTTCTTC
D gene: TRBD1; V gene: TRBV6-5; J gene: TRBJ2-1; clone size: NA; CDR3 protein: CASSLRDRARNEQFF; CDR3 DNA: TGTGCCAGCAGTCTCCGGGACAGGGCTCGCAATGAGCAGTTCTTC
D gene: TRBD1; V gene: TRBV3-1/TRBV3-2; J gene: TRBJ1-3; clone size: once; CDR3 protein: CASSLRTGGGNTIYF; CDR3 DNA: TGTGCCAGCAGCCTAAGGACAGGCGGGGGAAACACCATATATTTT
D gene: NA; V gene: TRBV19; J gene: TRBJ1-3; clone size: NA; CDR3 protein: CASIRRRSSGNTIYF; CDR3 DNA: TGTGCCAGTATCAGAAGGCGGAGCTCTGGAAACACCATATATTTT
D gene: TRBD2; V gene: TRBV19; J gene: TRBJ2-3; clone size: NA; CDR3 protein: CASSVSGGVADTQYF; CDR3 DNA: TGTGCCAGTAGTGTGAGCGGGGGGGTCGCAGATACGCAGTATTTT
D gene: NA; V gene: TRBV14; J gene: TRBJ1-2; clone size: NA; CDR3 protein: CASSQGTAANYGYTF; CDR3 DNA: TGTGCCAGCAGCCAAGGGACAGCAGCTAACTATGGCTACACCTTC
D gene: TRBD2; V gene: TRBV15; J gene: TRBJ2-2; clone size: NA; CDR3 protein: CATQREPANTGELFF; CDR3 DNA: TGTGCCACCCAGCGGGAACCCGCGAACACCGGGGAGCTGTTTTTT
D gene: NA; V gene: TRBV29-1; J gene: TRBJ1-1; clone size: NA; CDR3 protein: CSISGAGVNTEAFF; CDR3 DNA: TGCAGCATCTCAGGGGCTGGAGTGAACACTGAAGCTTTCTTT
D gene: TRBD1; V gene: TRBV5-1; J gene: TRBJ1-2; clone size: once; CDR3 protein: CASSLGGQGPLYGYTF; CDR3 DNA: TGCGCCAGCAGCTTGGGCGGACAGGGTCCTCTTTATGGCTACACCTTC
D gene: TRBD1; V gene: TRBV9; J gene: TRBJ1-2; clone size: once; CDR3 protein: CASSATGGSGYTF; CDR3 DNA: TGTGCCAGCAGCGCTACAGGGGGCTCGGGCTACACCTTC
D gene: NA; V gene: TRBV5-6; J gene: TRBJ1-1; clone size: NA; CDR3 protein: CASTTRGAGRMNTEAFF; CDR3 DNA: TGTGCCAGCACCACGAGGGGGGCCGGGAGGATGAACACTGAAGCTTTCTTT
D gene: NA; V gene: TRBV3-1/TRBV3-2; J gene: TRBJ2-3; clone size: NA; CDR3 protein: CASSQDGTSTDTQYF; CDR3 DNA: TGTGCCAGCAGCCAAGATGGGACTAGCACAGATACGCAGTATTTT
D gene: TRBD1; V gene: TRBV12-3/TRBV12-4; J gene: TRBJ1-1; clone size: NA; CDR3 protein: CASLGQGTEAFF; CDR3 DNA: TGTGCCAGCCTCGGACAGGGGACTGAAGCTTTCTTT
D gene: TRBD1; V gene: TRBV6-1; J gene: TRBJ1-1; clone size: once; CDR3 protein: CASSEDGRGLGNTEAFF; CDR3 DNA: TGTGCCAGCAGTGAAGACGGCAGGGGGCTTGGGAACACTGAAGCTTTCTTT
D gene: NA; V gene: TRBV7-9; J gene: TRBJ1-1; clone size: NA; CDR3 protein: CASSPIASHENTEAFF; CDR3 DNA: TGTGCCAGCAGCCCAATCGCCTCACACGAGAACACTGAAGCTTTCTTT
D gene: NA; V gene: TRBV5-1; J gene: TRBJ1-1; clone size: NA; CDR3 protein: CASSLDTLNTEAFF; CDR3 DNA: TGCGCCAGCAGCTTGGACACCTTGAACACTGAAGCTTTCTTT
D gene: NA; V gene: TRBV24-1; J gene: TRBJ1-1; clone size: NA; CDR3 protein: CATSARGNTEAFF; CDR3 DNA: TGTGCCACCAGTGCCAGGGGCAACACTGAAGCTTTCTTT
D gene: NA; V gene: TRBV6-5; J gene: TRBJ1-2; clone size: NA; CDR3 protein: CASSIDRANYGYTF; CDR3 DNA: TGTGCCAGCAGCATTGACAGAGCTAACTATGGCTACACCTTC
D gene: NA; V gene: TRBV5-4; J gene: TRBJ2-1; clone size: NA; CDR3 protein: CASSLGGGGTVRDEQFF; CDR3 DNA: TGTGCCAGCAGCTTGGGTGGCGGGGGGACAGTTCGGGATGAGCAGTTCTTC
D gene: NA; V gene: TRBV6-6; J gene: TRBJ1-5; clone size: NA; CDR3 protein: CAIRDSVGNQPQHF; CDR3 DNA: TGTGCCATCCGGGACTCCGTGGGCAATCAGCCCCAGCATTTT
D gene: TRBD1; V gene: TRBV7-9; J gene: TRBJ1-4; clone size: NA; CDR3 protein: CASSFYGTGNEKLFF; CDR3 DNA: TGTGCCAGCAGCTTTTACGGGACAGGGAATGAAAAACTGTTTTTT
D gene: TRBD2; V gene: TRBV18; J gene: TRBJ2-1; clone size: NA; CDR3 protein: CASSPRFTSGARSSYNEQFF; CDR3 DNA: TGTGCCAGCTCACCCCGTTTCACCAGCGGGGCCAGGAGCTCCTACAATGAGCAGTTCTTC
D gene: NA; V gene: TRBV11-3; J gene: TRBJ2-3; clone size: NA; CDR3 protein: CASSRSWALDTQYF; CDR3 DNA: TGTGCCAGCAGCCGTTCTTGGGCGTTAGATACGCAGTATTTT
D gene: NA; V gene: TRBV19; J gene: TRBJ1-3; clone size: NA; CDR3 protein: CASSMLSSGNTIYF; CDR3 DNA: TGTGCCAGTAGTATGCTGAGCTCTGGAAACACCATATATTTT
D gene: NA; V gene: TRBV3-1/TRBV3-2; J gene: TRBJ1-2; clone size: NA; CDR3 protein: CASSPGHRANYGYTF; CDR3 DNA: TGTGCCAGCAGCCCGGGACACCGAGCTAACTATGGCTACACCTTC
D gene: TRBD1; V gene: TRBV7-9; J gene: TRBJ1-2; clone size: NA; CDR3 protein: CASSSRQGRGEGYTF; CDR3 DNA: TGTGCCAGCAGCTCCCGACAGGGTCGGGGTGAGGGCTACACCTTC
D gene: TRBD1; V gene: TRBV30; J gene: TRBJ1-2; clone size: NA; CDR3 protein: CAWTTTGAGYTF; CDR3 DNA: TGTGCCTGGACAACCACAGGGGCTGGCTACACCTTC
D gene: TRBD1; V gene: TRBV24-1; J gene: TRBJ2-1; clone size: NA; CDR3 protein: CATSDRDRENEQFF; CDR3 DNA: TGTGCCACCAGTGACCGGGACAGGGAAAATGAGCAGTTCTTC
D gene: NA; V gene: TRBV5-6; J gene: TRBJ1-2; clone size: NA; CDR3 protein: CASSAGPQYTF; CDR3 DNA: TGTGCCAGCAGCGCGGGACCGCAGTACACCTTC
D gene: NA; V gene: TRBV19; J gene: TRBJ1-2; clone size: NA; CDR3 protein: CARAPGPINVNYGYTF; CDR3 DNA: TGTGCCAGAGCGCCAGGGCCTATTAATGTTAACTATGGCTACACCTTC